Each of the 19 T cell receptor beta chains below was sequenced from the same sample in a study of technical replicates of blood from several donors. Profiling relied on immunoSEQ multiplex PCR, and the TCRdb table lists in-frame clones only, not all of them. The sample has about 80,000 clones, 95% to 98% seen once. Sequenced sample: T cells isolated from PBMCs. All receptors derive from a human donor in good health.

This rearrangement joins TRBV11-1 to TRBJ1-6; TRBD1 agrees at 7 bases. V lost 6 bases, J lost 8 bases, and 10 bases stayed unmatched. The CDR3 runs to 15 residues. Looked up from germline, CDR1 is SGHAT and CDR2 is FQDESV (reference sequence). DNA for the CDR3: TGTGCCAGCAGTTCCCGGGACAGCCTTTATTCACCCCTCCACTTT. It translates to CASSSRDSLYSPLHF. Complete variable domain (other parts from reference TRBV11-1 and TRBJ1-6): EAEVAQSPRYKITEKSQAVAFWCDPISGHATLYWYRQILGQGPELLVQFQDESVVDDSQLPKDRFSAERLKGVDSTLKIQPAELGDSAMYLCASSSRDSLYSPLHFGNGTRLTVT.

The chain uses TRBV5-1 and TRBJ1-1, with D possibly being TRBD1 (6 bases). Deletions cut 8 bases from V and 0 bases from J, with 11 bases between. The germline gives CDR1 SGHRS, CDR2 YFSETQ. This CDR3 region has 13 residues. The CDR3 loop reads CASRGGMNTEAFF. For the CDR3, the DNA is TGCGCCAGTCGAGGGGGAATGAACACTGAAGCTTTCTTT.

The chain uses TRBV2 and TRBJ2-1; 12 positions match TRBD2. The V gene end was trimmed by 6 bases and the J gene end by 8 bases; junction bases not matched to a gene: 8. The CDR3 spans 15 residues. The V gene's germline CDR1 is SNHLY and CDR2 FYNNEI. CDR3 nucleotide sequence: TGTGCCAGCAGGGAGACTAGCGGGAGTTTCGATGAGCAGTTCTTC. Translation: CASRETSGSFDEQFF.

The chain carries TRBV19 and TRBJ1-4, with D possibly TRBD1 on 6 matching bases. CDR3 length: 15 residues. CDR1 is LNHDA and CDR2 is SQIVND in the germline V gene (reference sequence). V was clipped by 3 bases and J by 4 bases, with 12 bases between them. Written as DNA, the CDR3 is TGTGCCAGTAGTATTCAGGGGCAGGGTAATGAAAAACTGTTTTTT. It translates to CASSIQGQGNEKLFF.

This chain connects TRBV6-5 to TRBJ2-1, with 13 bases matching TRBD2. CDR3 length: 15 amino acids. Germline assignment: CDR1 MNHEY and CDR2 SVGAGI. V was clipped by 6 bases and J by 9 bases; unmatched bases: 8. CDR3 residues: CASSYTSGGAGEQFF. The CDR3, as DNA: TGTGCCAGCAGCTATACTAGCGGGGGGGCCGGTGAGCAGTTCTTC.

This clone came up once. The chain has TRBV19 and TRBJ2-7; TRBD2 is a possible D gene (6 bases). Germline CDR1 and CDR2: LNHDA and SQIVND (reference sequence). V was clipped by 3 bases and J by 1 base, with 13 bases between them. This CDR3 is 15 amino acids long. CDR3: CASSMTGSNSYEQYF. Here the CDR3 DNA reads TGTGCCAGTAGTATGACCGGGAGTAATTCCTACGAGCAGTACTTC.

The genes are TRBV27 and TRBJ2-7; no clear D gene. CDR1 and CDR2 (germline): MNHEY, SMNVEV (reference sequence). The CDR3 extends over 16 amino acids. V lost 0 bases to trimming and J lost 5 bases, with 17 bases between them. In DNA, the CDR3 is TGTGCCAGCAGTTTATCGTCAGAACAGTTTCCGCACGAGCAGTACTTC. Residues: CASSLSSEQFPHEQYF.

The chain combines TRBV7-9 with TRBJ1-1; the D is unclear. Germline assignment: CDR1 SEHNR and CDR2 FQNEAQ (reference sequence). Trimming took off 2 bases at V and 1 base at J, with 8 bases between the two ends. The CDR3 totals 14 residues. The CDR3 spells CASSLTGRNTEAFF. CDR3 nucleotide sequence: TGTGCCAGCAGCTTAACGGGGAGGAACACTGAAGCTTTCTTT.

This rearrangement joins TRBV10-1 to TRBJ1-5, with a possible D match to TRBD1 (5 bases). The germline V gene has CDR1 WNHNN and CDR2 SYGVQD (reference sequence). The V end was cut by 3 bases, the J end by 6 bases, with 24 bases between. The CDR3 spans 18 residues. Written as DNA, the CDR3 is TGCGCCAGCAGTGAACCTGGGGGGTCGGGGGAAATGGGTCAGCCCCAGCATTTT. Residues: CASSEPGGSGEMGQPQHF.

The chain joins TRBV9 to TRBJ1-4, with TRBD1 matching 7 bases. This CDR3 has 16 amino acids. V lost 0 bases and J lost 8; bases outside the gene matches: 10. Germline CDR1 and CDR2: SGDLS and YYNGEE. CDR3 sequence reads: CASSVATAGGREKLFF. DNA for the CDR3: TGTGCCAGCAGCGTAGCTACTGCAGGGGGTCGCGAAAAACTGTTTTTT. Full variable domain (remainder filled in from reference TRBV9 and TRBJ1-4): DSGVTQTPKHLITATGQRVTLRCSPRSGDLSVYWYQQSLDQGLQFLIQYYNGEERAKGNILERFSAQQFPDLHSELNLSSLELGDSALYFCASSVATAGGREKLFFGSGTQLSVL.

The gene calls are TRBV5-4 and TRBJ2-7, with 7 bases fitting TRBD2. The V and J ends lost 3 bases and 0 bases, in that order; junction bases with no gene match: 9. Germline lookup yields CDR1 SGHNT and CDR2 YYREEE (reference sequence). The CDR3 is made up of 16 amino acids. CDR3 nucleotide sequence: TGTGCCAGCAGCTCCGGACTAGGCGGGGGCTCCTACGAGCAGTACTTC. Protein sequence: CASSSGLGGGSYEQYF.

V usage is TRBV7-2 and J usage is TRBJ2-2; 9 bases map to TRBD2. Germline V gives CDR1 SGHTA, CDR2 FQGNSA. This CDR3 has 14 amino acids. Unmatched junction bases numbered 5, after V lost 2 bases and J lost 10 bases. This chain's CDR3 is CASSLFAGGPELFF. CDR3 DNA sequence: TGTGCCAGCAGCTTATTTGCGGGAGGGCCGGAGCTGTTTTTT.

The genes are TRBV7-9 and TRBJ2-7, with 11 positions matching TRBD2. Germline CDR1 and CDR2: SEHNR and FQNEAQ (reference sequence). This CDR3 has 15 amino acids. V dropped 1 base and J dropped 3; count of bases not matched to a gene: 2. The CDR3 region has the DNA TGTGCCAGCAGCTTAGGGACTAGCGGGTACTACGAGCAGTACTTC. This sequence encodes CASSLGTSGYYEQYF.

The genes are TRBV28 and TRBJ2-2; TRBD2 might be the D (5 bases). Trimming stripped 3 bases from V and 2 bases from J, with 10 bases between. The CDR3 has 15 amino acids. Germline loops: CDR1 MDHEN, CDR2 SYDVKM. CDR3 sequence: CASSLPSKNTGELFF. The CDR3 coding sequence is TGTGCCAGCAGTTTGCCTAGCAAAAACACCGGGGAGCTGTTTTTT.

The chain carries TRBV19 and TRBJ2-1; D is ambiguous. V was cut by 4 bases and J by 0 bases, with 10 bases left in between. The CDR3 runs 15 residues. Germline-derived CDR1 and CDR2 are LNHDA and SQIVND (reference sequence). CDR3 nucleotide sequence: TGTGCCAGTAGTAAGCTCGTATCCTCCTACAATGAGCAGTTCTTC. Translating it yields CASSKLVSSYNEQFF.

The chain combines TRBV4-1 with TRBJ2-7, with D possibly being TRBD2 (5 bases). Germline V CDR1 and CDR2: MGHRA, YSYEKL. Trimming left V 3 bases short and J 4 bases short, with 10 bases between. The CDR3 sequence is 13 residues long. CDR3 sequence (DNA): TGCGCCAGCAGCCATGTTGAGGGTTACGAGCAGTACTTC. It translates to CASSHVEGYEQYF.

The chain carries TRBV11-3 and TRBJ1-1, with 8 positions matching TRBD1. CDR1 is SGHNT, CDR2 YENEEA, per germline. There are 15 residues in the CDR3. The ends lost 3 bases at V and 5 bases at J; junction bases unmatched: 8. For the CDR3, the DNA is TGTGCCAGCAGCTTCACGGACAGGGTAGTGACTGAAGCTTTCTTT. Its translation: CASSFTDRVVTEAFF.

V usage is TRBV7-6 and J usage is TRBJ2-1; a weak D match, TRBD2 (6 bases). Trimming took 2 bases from V and 5 from J, leaving 19 bases between them. Germline V CDR1 and CDR2: SGHVS, FNYEAQ. CDR3 size: 17 residues. The CDR3 here is CASSLLVLGRENNEQFF. In DNA form, the CDR3 reads TGTGCCAGCAGCTTATTAGTATTGGGCCGGGAGAACAATGAGCAGTTCTTC.

V usage is TRBV5-1 and J usage is TRBJ1-1; 7 positions match TRBD1. Germline trimming cut 4 bases from V and 4 bases from J; bases unmatched to any gene: 7. Germline V gene lookup returns CDR1 SGHRS and CDR2 YFSETQ. This CDR3 has 14 amino acids. The CDR3 region has the DNA TGCGCCAGCAGCCTGAGAGGGGGCATCACTGAAGCTTTCTTT. It specifies CASSLRGGITEAFF.